This T cell receptor beta chain was found in a study of T cell responses to AZD1222 COVID-19 vaccine. As regards this clone: The antigen is unknown.

V was pared by 5 bases and J by 2 bases, with 15 bases between. The CDR3 is 15 residues long. CDR1 is SGHVS and CDR2 is FNYEAQ in the germline V gene. Study conclusions and caveats: The breadth and depth of Spike-specific TCRs increased once two AZD1222 doses had been given. After the peak T cell response, and only then, were repertoires sampled.

Clones were read by immunoSEQ multiplex PCR, and TCRdb kept only the in-frame ones, dropping some. This sample has about 70,000 clones, with about 83% found just once. The chain carries TRBV7-6 and TRBJ2-5; the D gene is possibly TRBD1 (7 bases). The material was peripheral blood, obtained on day 0 of AZD1222 vaccination. This receptor was identified in an adult in good health. The CDR3 loop reads CASSAGGTDQETQYF. The DNA of the CDR3 is TGTGCCAGCAGCGCGGGCGGGACAGATCAAGAGACCCAGTACTTC.